The rows below give T cell receptor beta chains drawn from one sample of a study of blood T cell repertoires in COVID-19. Measured with immunoSEQ multiplex PCR; TCRdb has only the in-frame clones, and not every one. The repertoire has about 100,000 clones, approximately 91% of them found once; the top ten carry approximately 2.2%. The sample comprised peripheral blood. The receptors derive from a man aged 50 or older with active COVID-19. Both conserved end residues are part of each CDR3. Fields, in order: J gene, V gene, clone size, D gene, CDR3 protein, CDR3 DNA. The D gene is left open where the match is weak. The listing skips clone size in some rows; elsewhere it reads once, few, many or a size class.

>TRBJ2-4|TRBV19|NA|NA
CASSLRGGKNIQYF
TGTGCCAGTAGTCTGCGGGGTGGCAAAAACATTCAGTACTTC
>TRBJ2-5|TRBV5-1|NA|TRBD2
CASSLGLAAQGTQYF
TGCGCCAGCAGCCTTGGACTAGCGGCCCAAGGGACCCAGTACTTC
>TRBJ1-5|TRBV2|NA|NA
CASSDVTNQPQHF
TGTGCCAGCAGTGACGTCACAAATCAGCCCCAGCATTTT
>TRBJ1-3|TRBV4-1|few|NA
CASSRGGLVHSGNTIYF
TGCGCCAGCAGCCGTGGGGGGTTGGTCCACTCTGGAAACACCATATATTTT
>TRBJ2-3|TRBV3-1/TRBV3-2|few|TRBD2
CASSRTSGGPHTQYF
TGTGCCAGCAGCCGGACTAGCGGGGGGCCCCATACGCAGTATTTT
>TRBJ2-2|TRBV3-1/TRBV3-2|NA|NA
CASRLFGGVSTGELFF
TGTGCCAGCAGACTATTCGGCGGGGTTTCCACCGGGGAGCTGTTTTTT
>TRBJ1-4|TRBV7-9|NA|TRBD1
CASSTGQLTTNEKLFF
TGTGCCAGCAGCACGGGACAGTTAACAACTAATGAAAAACTGTTTTTT
>TRBJ2-3|TRBV10-3|NA|NA
CAISGGLSNTDTQYF
TGTGCCATCAGTGGAGGTTTGTCCAACACAGATACGCAGTATTTT
>TRBJ1-6|TRBV7-6|NA|NA
CASSPGAGGSSYNSPLHF
TGTGCCAGCAGCCCTGGGGCGGGGGGGAGCTCCTATAATTCACCCCTCCACTTT
>TRBJ1-3|TRBV11-2|NA|TRBD1
CASSRRTGENTIYF
TGTGCCAGCAGCCGCCGGACAGGGGAAAACACCATATATTTT
>TRBJ1-2|TRBV5-6|once|NA
CASSPDGRNYGYTF
TGTGCCAGCAGCCCCGATGGCAGAAACTATGGCTACACCTTC
>TRBJ1-2|TRBV30|NA|NA
CAWSVFPVNYGYTF
TGTGCCTGGAGTGTCTTCCCAGTTAACTATGGCTACACCTTC
>TRBJ1-2|TRBV5-1|NA|NA
CASSLDGEPPGYTF
TGCGCCAGCAGCCTGGACGGAGAACCCCCTGGCTACACCTTC
>TRBJ2-5|TRBV5-1|NA|NA
CASSLGQGGLETQYF
TGCGCCAGCAGCTTGGGACAGGGAGGACTGGAGACCCAGTACTTC
>TRBJ2-2|TRBV7-9|NA|NA
CASSPRTRANTGELFF
TGTGCCAGCAGCCCCCGGACTCGAGCGAACACCGGGGAGCTGTTTTTT
>TRBJ2-5|TRBV5-6|NA|NA
CASTQETQYF
TGTGCCAGCACCCAGGAGACCCAGTACTTC
>TRBJ2-5|TRBV12-3/TRBV12-4|NA|TRBD1
CASSPGQGETQYF
TGTGCCAGCAGTCCAGGACAGGGGGAGACCCAGTACTTC
>TRBJ1-2|TRBV25-1|NA|TRBD1
CASSADRPSGYYGYTF
TGTGCCAGCAGTGCGGACAGGCCCTCAGGGTACTATGGCTACACCTTC